This entry features one T cell receptor (beta chain) sequence. The time point was: baseline, week 1 (first vaccination visit). Treatment: pre-vaccination baseline after standard-of-care therapy. Generated by immunoSEQ multiplex PCR, the TCRdb table keeps only in-frame clones and is missing some. In the table there are 25,000 to 35,000 clones, approximately 90% of which are singletons. The data were taken from a study of a mutant IDH1 vaccine in newly diagnosed glioma. Across the study: The therapy given earlier, which was standard therapy, consisted of radiotherapy, temozolomide, or both, and most of the patients received both.

CDR1 and CDR2 from the germline V gene are MNHNY and SVGAGI (reference sequence). The CDR3 covers 13 residues. The V gene lost 5 bases and the J gene lost 0 bases, with 6 bases spanning the gap. Sequencing used PBMCs, obtained from a glioma patient treated with radiotherapy, temozolomide or both. This receptor was taken from a woman aged 40-49 years with glioma. The rearrangement uses TRBV6-6 and TRBJ2-3; D uncertain. The CDR3 DNA follows: TGTGCCAGCAGTGGAGACAGCACAGATACGCAGTATTTT. Its translation is CASSGDSTDTQYF.